A selection of T cell receptor beta chains follows, all from one sample in a study of radiation and T cells in renal cell carcinoma. Assay: immunoSEQ multiplex PCR; the TCRdb copy retains only in-frame clones and omits some. The table shows 120,000 to 150,000 clones, with approximately 86% occurring only once. The starting material was blood, obtained from a patient whose treatment included radiotherapy and nephrectomy. Every receptor here comes from a woman between 50 and 59 years old with renal cell carcinoma. Both conserved end residues are part of each CDR3. Each record gives: D gene, clone size, V gene, J gene, CDR3 DNA, CDR3 protein. The D gene is left open where the match is weak. Rows may omit the clone size; those that give it use once, few, many or a size class.

TRBD1	-	TRBV25-1	TRBJ2-7	TGTGCCAGCAGTAGGATATTAGGACAGGGCTCCTACGAGCAGTACTTC	CASSRILGQGSYEQYF
-	-	TRBV28	TRBJ1-2	TGTGCCAGCAGGGCCGGGACGGCAGCTAACTATGGCTACACCTTC	CASRAGTAANYGYTF
-	few	TRBV27	TRBJ2-2	TGTGCCAGCAGCTTTTTCACCGGGGAGCTGTTTTTT	CASSFFTGELFF
TRBD2	-	TRBV9	TRBJ2-5	TGTGCCAGCAGCGGCGGGGGGGTGGAGACCCAGTACTTC	CASSGGGVETQYF
TRBD1	-	TRBV5-6	TRBJ2-3	TGTGCCAGCAGCGCCCTAGGGACAGGCGACACAGATACGCAGTATTTT	CASSALGTGDTDTQYF
-	-	TRBV10-2	TRBJ2-1	TGCGCCAGCAGTGAGGTTGGGGGTGAGCAGTTCTTC	CASSEVGGEQFF
TRBD1	-	TRBV7-8	TRBJ1-2	TGTGCCAGCAGCGAAAGCGGGACAGGGGATTTAGGTTATGGCTACACCTTC	CASSESGTGDLGYGYTF
-	few	TRBV2	TRBJ2-1	TGTGCCAGCATCGGGTCCTACAATGAGCAGTTCTTC	CASIGSYNEQFF
-	-	TRBV27	TRBJ2-4	TGTGCCAGCAGTGCAGCAGCCAAAAACATTCAGTACTTC	CASSAAAKNIQYF
-	-	TRBV18	TRBJ2-5	TGTGCCAGCTCACCCCAGGGTCCCCAAGAGACCCAGTACTTC	CASSPQGPQETQYF
-	-	TRBV7-9	TRBJ2-3	TGTGCCAGCAGCTTAGCAAGGGCAGATACGCAGTATTTT	CASSLARADTQYF
-	-	TRBV28	TRBJ1-6	TGTGCCAGCATGGGGGGGTCCTCCTATAATTCACCCCTCCACTTT	CASMGGSSYNSPLHF
TRBD2	once	TRBV7-9	TRBJ2-3	TGTGCCAGCAGCCGAGCGGGAATGGATACGCAGTATTTT	CASSRAGMDTQYF
-	-	TRBV7-9	TRBJ1-2	TGTGCCAGCAGCATAGAAAATGGCTACACCTTC	CASSIENGYTF
TRBD2	-	TRBV5-1	TRBJ2-2	TGCGCCAGCAGCCCACTGACTAGCGGAGACACCGGGGAGCTGTTTTTT	CASSPLTSGDTGELFF
TRBD2	-	TRBV2	TRBJ2-3	TGTGCCAGCAGTGATTTACTAGCGGGGGGAGCAGATACGCAGTATTTT	CASSDLLAGGADTQYF
-	-	TRBV6-1	TRBJ2-1	TGTGCCAGCAGCTCACCAACTAGGGATGAGCAGTTCTTC	CASSSPTRDEQFF
-	-	TRBV28	TRBJ1-2	TGTGCCAGCAGTTTCCCAGCGGGAGGGCCTAACTATGGCTACACCTTC	CASSFPAGGPNYGYTF
TRBD1	-	TRBV2	TRBJ2-1	TGTGCCAGCAGGCCGGGACAGGGGGCCGATGAGCAGTTCTTC	CASRPGQGADEQFF
TRBD2	-	TRBV6-6	TRBJ2-5	TGTGGTAGCGGGAGGGTTCAAGAGACCCAGTACTTC	CGSGRVQETQYF
-	-	TRBV20-1	TRBJ2-3	TGCAGTGCTAGCCCTGGCACCACGCAGTATTTT	CSASPGTTQYF
TRBD2	-	TRBV19	TRBJ2-5	TGTGCCAGCGGGAGCGGGGCGTTGGAAGAGACCCAGTACTTC	CASGSGALEETQYF
-	-	TRBV19	TRBJ2-7	TGTGCCAGTAGTGGAGGGACCGCCGCCTACGAGCAGTACTTC	CASSGGTAAYEQYF
TRBD1	-	TRBV7-3	TRBJ2-3	TGTGCCAGCAGCTCCCAGGGGGCCCGCGGAGATACGCAGTATTTT	CASSSQGARGDTQYF